One and the same sample provided the 13 T cell receptor beta chains below, sequenced in a study of cytomegalovirus exposure and HLA in healthy donors. PCR used 60 Vbeta primers and 13 Jbeta primers. Sequenced by immunoSEQ multiplex PCR; TCRdb stores in-frame clones only, minus some. The table shows roughly 150,000 clones, with roughly 84% occurring only once. The sample was PBMCs. The receptors derive from a young man in good health and CMV-seropositive.

The chain carries TRBV7-8 and TRBJ1-2; TRBD1 matches 9 bases. Looked up from germline, CDR1 is SGHVS and CDR2 is FQNEAQ. The trim removed 4 bases at V and 2 bases at J, leaving 5 bases unmatched. This CDR3 spans 15 amino acids. The CDR3 region is CASSSQGAPNYGYTF. For the CDR3, the DNA is TGTGCCAGCAGCTCACAGGGGGCCCCGAACTATGGCTACACCTTC.

The chain has TRBV29-1 and TRBJ2-5, with TRBD2 identical over 8 bases. V gave up 6 bases and J gave up 4 bases; unmatched junction bases: 4. The CDR3 is 12 amino acids. Per the germline V gene, CDR1 is SQVTM and CDR2 is ANQGSEA. CDR3: CSVYSGTETQYF. The CDR3 nucleotides read TGCAGCGTCTATAGCGGGACAGAGACCCAGTACTTC.

This clone was detected once. The chain carries TRBV19 and TRBJ1-2, with D tentatively TRBD1 (5 bases). Germline V gives CDR1 LNHDA, CDR2 SQIVND (reference sequence). This CDR3 has 15 amino acids. V lost 6 bases and J 3 bases, leaving 17 bases between the germline ends. The CDR3 DNA is TGTGCCAGTAGCACTACCAACAGGCCGCACTATGGCTACACCTTC. Amino acid sequence: CASSTTNRPHYGYTF.

The chain is built from TRBV18 and TRBJ2-7, with D possibly matching TRBD1 (6 bases). The CDR3 length is 13 residues. V gave up 3 bases and J gave up 3 bases, with 9 bases separating them. CDR1 and CDR2 (germline): KGHSH, LQKENI. The CDR3 coding sequence is TGTGCCAGCTCACCTGGCAGGGGCTACGAGCAGTACGTC. It codes for CASSPGRGYEQYV.

The J gene is TRBJ1-4, the V gene TRBV6-1; 9 nucleotides agree with TRBD1. CDR1 and CDR2 from the germline V gene are MNHNS and SASEGT. The CDR3 runs to 14 residues. The junction had 6 bases not matched to a gene; V was cut back by 7 bases and J by 6 bases. The CDR3 region is CASNPRQGDEKLFF. CDR3 coding DNA: TGTGCCAGCAACCCTCGACAGGGGGATGAAAAACTGTTTTTT.

This CDR3 reads CASSEGRGNQPQHF. The CDR3 DNA sequence: TGTGCCAGCAGTGAAGGGAGGGGTAATCAGCCCCAGCATTTT. This rearrangement joins TRBV6-5 to TRBJ1-5; the D gene is possibly TRBD1 (5 bases). Germline V gene sequence: CDR1 MNHEY, CDR2 SVGAGI. V gave up 5 bases and J gave up 4 bases, with 12 bases separating them. The CDR3 consists of 14 residues.

The chain combines TRBV27 with TRBJ2-1; TRBD2 agrees at 16 bases. Unmatched junction bases numbered 7, after V lost 6 bases and J lost 14 bases. There are 14 residues in the CDR3. Germline CDR1 reads MNHEY; CDR2 reads SMNVEV (reference sequence). The CDR3 reads CASRLGLAGGPEFF. The CDR3 DNA follows: TGTGCCAGCAGGCTGGGACTAGCGGGAGGGCCGGAGTTCTTC.

The chain combines TRBV7-9 with TRBJ2-7; 8 bases agree with TRBD2. This CDR3 is 16 amino acids long. Germline-derived CDR1 and CDR2 are SEHNR and FQNEAQ (reference sequence). Germline trimming cut 1 base from V and 9 bases from J; bases unmatched to any gene: 14. The CDR3: CASSLVLAGNTTWQYV. CDR3 DNA sequence: TGTGCCAGCAGCTTAGTCCTAGCGGGTAATACTACGTGGCAGTACGTC.

J is TRBJ2-1 and V is TRBV9, with 7 bases identical to TRBD2. Trimming took 0 bases from V and 10 from J; bases not matched to a gene: 7. This CDR3 region has 14 residues. Germline CDR1 SGDLS, CDR2 YYNGEE. CDR3 DNA: TGTGCCAGCAGCGTAGCCTCCGGGACTAAAGAGCAGTTCTTC. This sequence encodes CASSVASGTKEQFF.

V usage is TRBV18 and J usage is TRBJ2-3; TRBD2 aligns across 8 bases. Germline V gives CDR1 KGHSH, CDR2 LQKENI. The V segment lost 2 bases and the J segment 2 bases; nucleotides outside the gene matches: 3. This CDR3 contains 15 residues. CDR3 in DNA: TGTGCCAGCTCACCAGGGACTAGTTACACAGATACGCAGTATTTT. It codes for CASSPGTSYTDTQYF.

The J gene is TRBJ2-2, the V gene TRBV5-4; a possible D gene is TRBD2 (5 bases). Trimming cost V 4 bases and J 7 bases, with 14 bases left between them. CDR3 size: 14 residues. Germline CDR1 and CDR2: SGHNT and YYREEE (reference sequence). For the CDR3, the DNA is TGTGCCAGCAGCCTTACACTAGTAGGCGGGGAGCTGTTTTTT. Its protein product is CASSLTLVGGELFF.

This chain uses TRBV10-2 with TRBJ2-7, with 14 bases lining up with TRBD2. Per germline, CDR1 WSHSY and CDR2 SAAADI. The CDR3 sequence is 15 residues long. Germline trimming cut 6 bases from V and 5 bases from J; bases unmatched to any gene: 6. CDR3 region: CASRGLAGVGNEQYF. The CDR3 region has the DNA TGCGCCAGCAGGGGACTAGCGGGAGTCGGGAACGAGCAGTACTTC.

The rearrangement uses TRBV7-9 and TRBJ2-2; D remains unclear. V was clipped by 5 bases and J by 0 bases, with 10 bases between them. This CDR3 spans 15 amino acids. The germline V gene encodes CDR1 SEHNR and CDR2 FQNEAQ (reference sequence). This chain's CDR3 is CASSPTYTNTGELFF. In DNA form, the CDR3 reads TGTGCCAGCAGCCCCACCTATACGAACACCGGGGAGCTGTTTTTT.